Listed below are T cell receptor beta chains from one sample, sequenced in a study of T cells after yellow fever vaccination. TCRdb reprocessed the 5' RACE reads with MiXCR, giving one entry per CDR3 protein. The sample consists of more than 300,000 distinct CDR3 sequences, around 7.3% of them appearing once. This material consisted of PBMCs, taken approximately 47 days after the first yellow fever vaccination. The receptors were sampled from a man between 18 and 35 years old who received the YFV17D yellow fever vaccine. CDR3s include the opening cysteine and the closing phenylalanine or tryptophan. Fields, in order: D gene, clone size, J gene, V gene, CDR3 length, CDR3 DNA, CDR3 protein. D genes are given only for firm matches. Only part of the rows carry a size: once, few, many, or a class if the clone is expanded.

d_call: NA; clone_size: NA; j_call: TRBJ2-3; v_call: TRBV7-9; cdr3_length: 14; cdr3_nt: TGTGCCAGCCCCAGGGACGCGGTCACAGATACGCAGTATTTT; cdr3_aa: CASPRDAVTDTQYF
d_call: NA; clone_size: many; j_call: TRBJ1-1; v_call: TRBV29-1; cdr3_length: 11; cdr3_nt: TGCAGCGGACACCGAAACACTGAAGCTTTCTTT; cdr3_aa: CSGHRNTEAFF
d_call: NA; clone_size: NA; j_call: TRBJ2-5; v_call: TRBV12-3/TRBV12-4; cdr3_length: 16; cdr3_nt: TGTGCCAGTTTAGAGTTGGGCGAACAGTACCAAGAGACCCAGTACTTC; cdr3_aa: CASLELGEQYQETQYF
d_call: NA; clone_size: few; j_call: TRBJ2-1; v_call: TRBV12-3/TRBV12-4; cdr3_length: 14; cdr3_nt: TGTGCCAGCAGTTTAAGGCTAGTCTACAATGAGCAGTTCTTC; cdr3_aa: CASSLRLVYNEQFF
d_call: TRBD1; clone_size: few; j_call: TRBJ1-2; v_call: TRBV28; cdr3_length: 14; cdr3_nt: TGTGCCAGCACCTTACAGGGGGCGTACTATGGCTACACCTTC; cdr3_aa: CASTLQGAYYGYTF
d_call: NA; clone_size: NA; j_call: TRBJ2-3; v_call: TRBV20-1; cdr3_length: 13; cdr3_nt: TGCAGTGCCAAGGGACTTGGCACAGATACGCAGTATTTT; cdr3_aa: CSAKGLGTDTQYF
d_call: NA; clone_size: many; j_call: TRBJ2-1; v_call: TRBV5-1; cdr3_length: 16; cdr3_nt: TGCGCCAGCAGCTCCGAACCGGGCGGGACAGTCAGTGAGCAGTTCTTC; cdr3_aa: CASSSEPGGTVSEQFF
d_call: TRBD1; clone_size: few; j_call: TRBJ1-5; v_call: TRBV10-3; cdr3_length: 16; cdr3_nt: TGTGCCGCCGGGGGGACAGGGGAACCCCGGTATCAGCCCCAGCATTTT; cdr3_aa: CAAGGTGEPRYQPQHF
d_call: NA; clone_size: few; j_call: TRBJ1-2; v_call: TRBV15; cdr3_length: 14; cdr3_nt: TGTGCCACCAGCAGAGATGGGGGACACTATGGCTACACCTTC; cdr3_aa: CATSRDGGHYGYTF
d_call: NA; clone_size: NA; j_call: TRBJ2-5; v_call: TRBV5-1; cdr3_length: 15; cdr3_nt: TGCGCCAGCAAAGAAGGAACGGTCCCGAGGGAGACCCAGTACTTC; cdr3_aa: CASKEGTVPRETQYF
d_call: NA; clone_size: many; j_call: TRBJ2-3; v_call: TRBV7-2; cdr3_length: 15; cdr3_nt: TGTGCCAGCAGCCTTAGGGGGGGGGCCGCAGATACGCAGTATTTT; cdr3_aa: CASSLRGGAADTQYF